The 5 T cell receptor beta chains given below trace back to one sample, sequenced in a study of cytomegalovirus exposure and HLA in healthy donors. 60 Vbeta and 13 Jbeta primers were used in PCR. Using immunoSEQ multiplex PCR, the repertoire was profiled, and TCRdb retains in-frame clones only, with some absent. The sample yields tens of thousands of clones, about 77% seen once. The source material was PBMCs. These TCRs come from a male donor in good health and CMV-seropositive.

The CDR3 sequence: CASSATGTGYNEQFF. The CDR3 DNA reads as TGCGCCAGCAGCGCAACCGGGACAGGCTACAATGAGCAGTTCTTC. The rearrangement links TRBV5-1 to TRBJ2-1, with 8 nucleotides matching TRBD1. From germline, CDR1 is SGHRS and CDR2 YFSETQ. The CDR3 loop spans 15 amino acids. Germline trimming cut 4 bases from V and 3 bases from J; bases unmatched to any gene: 6.

This clone was observed a handful of times. The chain's CDR3 is CASSPLGVRTEAFF. CDR3 nucleotides: TGTGCCAGCAGCCCCCTAGGGGTTCGGACTGAAGCTTTCTTT. This rearrangement joins TRBV28 to TRBJ1-1, with D maybe TRBD1 (5 bases). Germline assignment: CDR1 MDHEN and CDR2 SYDVKM. CDR3 size: 14 residues. V was pared by 6 bases and J by 5 bases, with 16 bases between.

The chain has TRBV7-9 and TRBJ1-1; 10 bases are a match to TRBD1. Germline V CDR1 and CDR2: SEHNR, FQNEAQ (reference sequence). The CDR3 is 14 amino acids. V shed 5 bases and J 7 bases; nucleotides not matched to a gene: 7. CDR3 protein: CASSGQGESIEAFF. The DNA for the CDR3 is TGTGCCAGCAGCGGACAGGGGGAGTCTATTGAAGCTTTCTTT.

The chain employs TRBV2 and TRBJ1-6; weak D call: TRBD1 (5 bases). Between the trimmed V and J ends, which lost 1 base and 7 bases, there was a span of 11 bases. This CDR3 is 15 amino acids long. Germline CDR1 reads SNHLY; CDR2 reads FYNNEI. CDR3 region: CASSEGWTTNSPLHF. The CDR3 bases are TGTGCCAGCAGTGAAGGTTGGACAACAAATTCACCCCTCCACTTT.

This clone was recorded a few times. This chain connects TRBV25-1 to TRBJ2-7; no clear D. The CDR3 length is 14 residues. V was pared by 4 bases and J by 2 bases, with 12 bases between. Germline V CDR1 and CDR2: MGHDK, SYGVNS. In DNA, the CDR3 is TGTGCCAGCAGTGGGCCAAGATCAACCTACGAGCAGTACTTC. It translates to CASSGPRSTYEQYF.